One and the same sample provided the 30 T cell receptor beta chains below, sequenced in a study of T cell changes during pregnancy in multiple sclerosis. Measured with immunoSEQ multiplex PCR; TCRdb has only the in-frame clones, and not every one. This sample yields approximately 65,000 clones, of which about 90% are seen a single time; less than 1.5% belongs to the top ten. Sequencing used peripheral blood, obtained in the third trimester of pregnancy. The receptors stem from a female donor in good health, enrolled as a control in a pregnancy study.

Judged by abundance, this clone is medium-sized. The gene calls are TRBV2 and TRBJ2-3; no definite D call. Trimming cost V 8 bases and J 1 base, with 22 bases left between them. Germline values: CDR1 SNHLY, CDR2 FYNNEI. CDR3 length equals 17 residues. This CDR3 is CASFGRLPHAGTDTQYF. CDR3 nucleotide sequence: TGTGCCAGCTTTGGGCGATTGCCCCACGCTGGCACAGATACGCAGTATTTT.

The chain's CDR3 is CASSLEGQRRGIDTF. In DNA form, the CDR3 reads TGTGCCAGCAGCTTAGAAGGACAGAGAAGGGGGATTGACACCTTC. The rearrangement joins TRBV11-2 to TRBJ1-2, with D possibly matching TRBD1 (6 bases). CDR1 and CDR2 from the germline V gene are SGHAT and FQNNGV. V lost 0 bases and J lost 12, with 20 bases in between. The CDR3 runs to 15 residues.

The chain carries TRBV7-9 and TRBJ1-1; D is perhaps TRBD1 (6 bases). V lost 2 bases and J 1 base, leaving 17 bases between the germline ends. CDR3 size: 17 residues. From germline, CDR1 is SEHNR and CDR2 FQNEAQ (reference sequence). The CDR3 DNA reads as TGTGCCAGCAGCTTACGGGTGGCAGGGGACACGAACACTGAAGCTTTCTTT. Protein: CASSLRVAGDTNTEAFF.

The DNA for the CDR3 is TGCGCCAGCAGCCCTAAACCGGGAGGAAACACCATATATTTT. It translates to CASSPKPGGNTIYF. The chain has TRBV5-1 and TRBJ1-3; D not certain. V lost 4 bases, J lost 4 bases, and 12 bases lay in between. The CDR3 is 14 amino acids. Germline V gene lookup returns CDR1 SGHRS and CDR2 YFSETQ.

The gene calls are TRBV2 and TRBJ2-5; TRBD1 is a possible D gene (6 bases). Germline loops: CDR1 SNHLY, CDR2 FYNNEI. The germline V and J ends were trimmed by 0 bases and 1 base, with 9 bases remaining between them. The CDR3 is 15 amino acids. The CDR3 here is CASSEAGTPQETQYF. The CDR3 DNA reads as TGTGCCAGCAGTGAAGCAGGGACACCCCAAGAGACCCAGTACTTC.

CDR3 in DNA: TGTGCCAGTAGACAGGGCCCCCCTTATAGCAATCAGCCCCAGCATTTT. It specifies CASRQGPPYSNQPQHF. The V call is TRBV19, the J call TRBJ1-5; a possible D gene is TRBD1 (6 bases). Germline V CDR1 and CDR2: LNHDA, SQIVND (reference sequence). V was pared by 6 bases and J by 0 bases, with 15 bases between. The CDR3 has 16 amino acids. The full variable domain, with the rest looked up from reference TRBV19 and TRBJ1-5, is DGGITQSPKYLFRKEGQNVTLSCEQNLNHDAMYWYRQDPGQGLRLIYYSQIVNDFQKGDIAEGYSVSREKKESFPLTVTSAQKNPTAFYLCASRQGPPYSNQPQHFGDGTRLSIL.

The V gene is TRBV4-2, the J gene TRBJ2-7; 12 nucleotides align to TRBD2. CDR1 and CDR2 from the germline V gene are LGHNA and YNFKEQ. The V and J ends lost 5 bases and 2 bases, in that order; junction bases with no gene match: 7. This CDR3 contains 16 residues. The DNA for the CDR3 is TGTGCCAGCAGCACCCGGACTAGCGGGGCCCCCTACGAGCAGTACTTC. Amino acids: CASSTRTSGAPYEQYF.

The gene calls are TRBV7-2 and TRBJ1-5; D is uncertain. V lost 5 bases to trimming and J lost 4 bases, with 9 bases between them. The germline V gene has CDR1 SGHTA and CDR2 FQGNSA. This CDR3 contains 13 residues. The CDR3 is CASSARGNQPQHF. The CDR3 DNA is TGTGCCAGCAGCGCAAGAGGAAATCAGCCCCAGCATTTT.

The chain carries TRBV4-3 and TRBJ2-2; a possible D gene is TRBD1 (5 bases). This CDR3 is 16 amino acids long. The V end was cut by 0 bases, the J end by 0 bases, with 8 bases between. In germline, CDR1 is LGHNA, CDR2 YSLEER. The CDR3 DNA reads as TGCGCCAGCAGCCAAGATGGGGCTACGAACACCGGGGAGCTGTTTTTT. Translating it yields CASSQDGATNTGELFF.

The chain links TRBV4-3 to TRBJ1-1; D is unresolved. CDR1 and CDR2 from the germline V gene are LGHNA and YSLEER. Trimming left V 0 bases short and J 5 bases short, with 10 bases between. The CDR3 runs to 14 residues. The CDR3 here is CASSQERGGTEAFF. The CDR3 DNA is TGCGCCAGCAGCCAAGAACGAGGAGGGACTGAAGCTTTCTTT.

This clone was seen just once. J is TRBJ1-6 and V is TRBV7-2, with D unclear. The V and J ends lost 1 base and 7 bases respectively, with 11 bases between them. The length of the CDR3 is 15 residues. From germline, CDR1 is SGHTA and CDR2 FQGNSA. As DNA, the CDR3 is TGTGCCAGCAGCTTAGGGACTGGGCTAAATTCACCCCTCCACTTT. Translating gives CASSLGTGLNSPLHF. The full variable domain, with the rest looked up from reference TRBV7-2 and TRBJ1-6, is GAGVSQSPSNKVTEKGKDVELRCDPISGHTALYWYRQSLGQGLEFLIYFQGNSAPDKSGLPSDRFSAERTGGSVSTLTIQRTQQEDSAVYLCASSLGTGLNSPLHFGNGTRLTVT.

The gene calls are TRBV6-4 and TRBJ1-2; D not certain. CDR3 length: 15 amino acids. Trimming shortened V by 0 bases and J by 2 bases, and 10 bases separated the two germline ends. Looked up from germline, CDR1 is MRHNA and CDR2 is SNTAGT. The CDR3 reads CASSDSAGVNYGYTF. CDR3 bases: TGTGCCAGCAGTGACTCAGCCGGGGTGAACTATGGCTACACCTTC.

The chain is built from TRBV9 and TRBJ2-5; 7 bases match TRBD1. The CDR3 loop spans 13 amino acids. V lost 0 bases to trimming and J lost 4 bases; unmatched junction nucleotides: 0. The germline CDR1 and CDR2 sequences are SGDLS and YYNGEE. The CDR3 protein is CASSVGTGETQYF. CDR3 coding DNA: TGTGCCAGCAGCGTAGGGACAGGAGAGACCCAGTACTTC.

The chain employs TRBV4-3 and TRBJ2-3; 15 positions match TRBD2. The CDR3 totals 17 residues. The germline CDR1 and CDR2 sequences are LGHNA and YSLEER. Trimming at V came to 1 base and at J to 4 bases, leaving 3 bases not matched to a gene. CDR3 sequence reads: CASSQGTSGGASDTQYF. CDR3 nucleotides: TGCGCCAGCAGCCAAGGGACTAGCGGGGGGGCATCAGATACGCAGTATTTT.

The chain recombines TRBV18 with TRBJ2-2, with D uncertain. V gave up 4 bases and J gave up 2 bases, with 8 bases separating them. The CDR3 extends over 14 amino acids. The V gene's germline CDR1 is KGHSH and CDR2 LQKENI. The chain's CDR3 is CASSRGLNTGELFF. The CDR3 bases are TGTGCCAGCTCACGTGGCCTCAACACCGGGGAGCTGTTTTTT.

This clone was seen just once. The chain recombines TRBV19 with TRBJ2-3, with TRBD2 matching 9 bases. CDR3 length equals 16 residues. Looked up from germline, CDR1 is LNHDA and CDR2 is SQIVND (reference sequence). Trimming cost V 7 bases and J 2 bases; bases outside gene matches: 10. CDR3 protein: CASNGRGGTLTDTQYF. Written as DNA, the CDR3 is TGTGCCAGTAATGGGCGGGGGGGGACACTCACAGATACGCAGTATTTT.

The chain uses TRBV2 and TRBJ2-1; 7 nucleotides agree with TRBD1. This CDR3 is built from 11 residues. Germline V CDR1 and CDR2: SNHLY, FYNNEI. The trim removed 5 bases at V and 14 bases at J, leaving 6 bases unmatched. This CDR3 reads CASSTDREEFF. The CDR3 coding sequence is TGTGCCAGCAGTACCGACAGGGAAGAGTTCTTC.

V gene TRBV6-5 combines with J gene TRBJ2-7, with 9 bases identical to TRBD1. Per the germline V gene, CDR1 is MNHEY and CDR2 is SVGAGI. Trimming removed 6 bases from V and 12 bases from J; junction bases left unmatched: 6. This CDR3 is 11 amino acids long. CDR3 sequence reads: CASRYRGHPYF. The CDR3 DNA reads as TGTGCCAGCAGATACAGGGGGCATCCGTACTTC.

The J gene is TRBJ1-2, the V gene TRBV11-2; D not resolved. Trimming cost V 5 bases and J 5 bases, with 15 bases left between them. The CDR3 extends over 14 amino acids. The germline V gene has CDR1 SGHAT and CDR2 FQNNGV. DNA of the CDR3: TGTGCCAGCAGCCCCACGGGAGCCGGATATGGCTACACCTTC. Translating it yields CASSPTGAGYGYTF.

The chain employs TRBV7-2 and TRBJ1-6; D unclear. V shed 1 base and J shed 8 bases, with 15 bases lying between them. The germline V gene encodes CDR1 SGHTA and CDR2 FQGNSA. The CDR3 is 16 residues long. Here the CDR3 DNA reads TGTGCCAGCAGCTTAGATCGCAGGCCCAAGGATTCACCCCTCCACTTT. It translates to CASSLDRRPKDSPLHF.

This clone was seen only once. The rearrangement uses TRBV11-3 and TRBJ2-5, with D tentatively TRBD2 (6 bases). Germline V lookup: CDR1 SGHNT, CDR2 YENEEA. This CDR3 is built from 12 residues. Trimming pared 5 bases from V and 2 bases from J, leaving 6 bases between. In nucleotides, the CDR3 is TGTGCCAGCAGCGCGGGACAAGAGACCCAGTACTTC. It yields the protein CASSAGQETQYF.

The genes are TRBV18 and TRBJ2-5; D is undetermined. The CDR3 contains 13 residues. Trimming took off 3 bases at V and 4 bases at J, with 9 bases between the two ends. The germline V gene encodes CDR1 KGHSH and CDR2 LQKENI. Written as DNA, the CDR3 is TGTGCCAGCTCACCCAGGCAGGCAGAGACCCAGTACTTC. Encoded protein: CASSPRQAETQYF.

The rearrangement links TRBV14 to TRBJ2-1; 8 positions agree with TRBD2. From germline, CDR1 is SGHDN and CDR2 FVKESK. V trimming: 4 bases; J trimming: 6 bases; junction bases outside the gene matches: 11. The CDR3 consists of 16 residues. The CDR3 protein is CASSLFSGEGSNEQFF. CDR3 DNA: TGTGCCAGCAGCCTCTTTAGCGGGGAGGGAAGCAATGAGCAGTTCTTC.

This chain connects TRBV27 to TRBJ1-6; 8 bases are a match to TRBD1. The CDR3 loop spans 17 amino acids. Germline assignment: CDR1 MNHEY and CDR2 SMNVEV (reference sequence). Losses at the gene ends were 5 bases for V and 3 bases for J; bases not matched to a gene: 9. CDR3 nucleotide sequence: TGTGCCAGCAGTCGTTCGACAGGGGACCTCTATAATTCACCCCTCCACTTT. This codes for CASSRSTGDLYNSPLHF.

The V call is TRBV6-1, the J call TRBJ1-2; D not resolved. The CDR3 runs to 12 residues. Germline CDR1 reads MNHNS; CDR2 reads SASEGT. V dropped 3 bases and J dropped 8 bases, with 10 bases sitting between them. The CDR3 bases are TGTGCCAGCAGTGACAGGTTCGGCGGCTACACCTTC. Translating gives CASSDRFGGYTF.

The chain carries TRBV4-3 and TRBJ2-7; TRBD2 agrees at 10 bases. The CDR3 runs to 16 residues. Germline loops: CDR1 LGHNA, CDR2 YSLEER. Germline trimming cut 6 bases from V and 3 bases from J; bases unmatched to any gene: 11. This CDR3 is CASSLGSGGEIYEQYF. CDR3 DNA sequence: TGCGCCAGCAGTCTTGGGAGCGGGGGGGAGATCTACGAGCAGTACTTC.

The chain carries TRBV7-9 and TRBJ2-7; 9 bases match TRBD1. The CDR3 has 14 residues. Germline V gene data show CDR1 as SEHNR and CDR2 as FQNEAQ (reference sequence). J was trimmed by 2 bases and V by 6 bases; bases with no gene match: 5. This CDR3 is CASSTGQGPYEQYF. The CDR3 DNA sequence: TGTGCCAGCAGTACGGGACAGGGCCCCTACGAGCAGTACTTC.

The chain has TRBV7-3 and TRBJ2-3; a possible D gene is TRBD1 (5 bases). Germline V lookup: CDR1 SGHTA, CDR2 FQGTGA. The CDR3 is made up of 15 amino acids. Trimming took 3 bases from V and 4 from J, leaving 14 bases between them. The DNA for the CDR3 is TGTGCCAGCAGCTTCCAGGGTCCCGAGGCAGATACGCAGTATTTT. It yields the protein CASSFQGPEADTQYF.

The chain employs TRBV9 and TRBJ2-7; 9 bases line up with TRBD1. V trimming: 0 bases; J trimming: 7 bases; junction bases outside the gene matches: 5. The CDR3 is 14 residues long. Germline V gives CDR1 SGDLS, CDR2 YYNGEE. Here the CDR3 DNA reads TGTGCCAGCAGCGTAGATACAGGGGGCTGGGAGCAGTACTTC. This encodes CASSVDTGGWEQYF.

This chain joins TRBV21-1 and TRBJ2-5; the table gives TRBD2 as D, unverified against the DNA. TRBV21-1 is annotated as a pseudogene. The CDR3 consists of 12 residues. CDR3 DNA: TGTGCCAGCATCGGCGGGGAAGAGACCCAGTACTTC. Residues: CASIGGEETQYF.